The clone carrying this T cell receptor beta chain was seen ten or more times. Its antigen is unidentified. These data originate in a study of spatial heterogeneity in lung cancer. Turning to the study itself: Raw-read counts averaged over ten per unique TCR and UMI combination. Study-level results: Compared with follow-up, resection was when ubiquitous expanded tumor TCRs appeared in blood more.

Time point reported: sample taken at primary tumor resection. The input material, whole RNA from tumor, nontumor lung or frozen PBMC, was sequenced unsorted. The donors were approximately 70 patients with non-small cell lung cancer that was early-stage and untreated. Every cDNA TCR molecule received its own unique molecular identifier. MiXCR was run by TCRdb on the 5' RACE reads, yielding one entry per CDR3 protein. The sample has tens of thousands of distinct CDR3 sequences; roughly 15% are singletons. V lost 6 bases to trimming and J lost 2 bases; unmatched junction nucleotides: 5. Germline assignment: CDR1 MGHRA and CDR2 YSYEKL. The CDR3 loop spans 15 amino acids.

This clonotype was sampled from a male donor with early-stage non-small cell lung cancer. The V call is TRBV4-1, the J call TRBJ2-3, with 10 bases identical to TRBD1. The sequencing here drew on PBMCs, taken at surgery. This chain's CDR3 is CASSPGQGITDTQYF. The CDR3 DNA follows: TGCGCCAGCAGTCCGGGACAGGGGATCACAGATACGCAGTATTTT.